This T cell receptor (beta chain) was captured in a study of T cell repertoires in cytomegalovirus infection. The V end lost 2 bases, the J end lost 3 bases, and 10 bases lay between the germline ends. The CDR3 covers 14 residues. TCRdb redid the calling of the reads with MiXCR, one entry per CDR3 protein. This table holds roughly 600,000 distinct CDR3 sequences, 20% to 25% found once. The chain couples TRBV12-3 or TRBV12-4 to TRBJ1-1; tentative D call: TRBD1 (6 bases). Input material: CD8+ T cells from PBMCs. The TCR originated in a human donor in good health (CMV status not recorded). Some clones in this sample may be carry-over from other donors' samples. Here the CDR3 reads CASSLSTGYTEAFF. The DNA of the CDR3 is TGTGCCAGCAGTTTATCAACAGGGTACACTGAAGCTTTCTTT.